This TCR beta chain was identified during a study of T cells expressing NK-cell markers. Study-level background: From sorted CD3+CD56+NKG2C+, CD3+CD56+NKG2C- and CD3+CD56-NKG2C+ T cells came the TCR beta repertoires. Seven of eight sequenced donors tested HCMV-seropositive; one tested seronegative. Regarding the study as a whole: Evidence did not settle whether expanded NKG2C+ T cell clones targeted HCMV.

TCRdb processed the 5' RACE reads again and assigns one entry to each CDR3 protein, with no DNA. The sample yields about 460,000 distinct CDR3 sequences, of which the top ten take up over 1.1%. Concerning this clonotype: Its target is unknown.

The CDR3 consists of 15 residues. Germline V gene data show CDR1 as MNHEY and CDR2 as SVGAGI. This clonotype was sampled from a woman in her fifties or sixties in good health. This chain links TRBV6-5 with TRBJ1-1; TCRdb designates TRBD1, a call that cannot be tested without DNA. Sequences were obtained from blood T cells: a sorted CD56 or NKG2C T cell subset, CD4+ or CD8+ T cells, or bulk PBMC T cells (not recorded which). CDR3 amino acids: CASSYTVQGGTEAFF.